In this sample, the clone carrying this T cell receptor (beta chain) turned up a few times. These data originate in a study of T-cell memory formation after mild COVID-19. Each CDR3 protein is one row after TCRdb ran MiXCR on the 5' RACE reads. The table has roughly 580,000 distinct CDR3 sequences, roughly 18% seen once. The CDR3 is 17 residues long. Germline CDR1 reads SGHRS; CDR2 reads YFSETQ. Trimming pared 6 bases from V and 3 bases from J, leaving 22 bases between. This clonotype was obtained from an adult woman who had mild COVID-19 (a few samples of this study predate the infection). Cell type and time point are not known. Sequenced input: PBMCs or a T cell subset sorted from them (not recorded which). The rearrangement links TRBV5-1 to TRBJ2-1; D is possibly TRBD2 (7 bases). In DNA form, the CDR3 reads TGCGCCAGCATCGATGTAGGGGGGGTTCGGAGCTACAATGAGCAGTTCTTC. Encoded protein: CASIDVGGVRSYNEQFF.